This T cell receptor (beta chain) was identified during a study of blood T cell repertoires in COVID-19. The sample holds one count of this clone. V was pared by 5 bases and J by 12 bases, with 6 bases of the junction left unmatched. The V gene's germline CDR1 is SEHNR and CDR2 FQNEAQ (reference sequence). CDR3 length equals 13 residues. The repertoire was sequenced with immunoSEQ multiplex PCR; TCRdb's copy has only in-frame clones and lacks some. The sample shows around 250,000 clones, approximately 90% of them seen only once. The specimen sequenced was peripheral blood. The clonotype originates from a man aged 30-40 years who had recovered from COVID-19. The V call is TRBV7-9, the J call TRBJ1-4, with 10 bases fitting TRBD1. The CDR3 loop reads CASSGDRGLELFF. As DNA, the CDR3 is TGTGCCAGCAGCGGGGACAGGGGATTGGAACTGTTTTTT.